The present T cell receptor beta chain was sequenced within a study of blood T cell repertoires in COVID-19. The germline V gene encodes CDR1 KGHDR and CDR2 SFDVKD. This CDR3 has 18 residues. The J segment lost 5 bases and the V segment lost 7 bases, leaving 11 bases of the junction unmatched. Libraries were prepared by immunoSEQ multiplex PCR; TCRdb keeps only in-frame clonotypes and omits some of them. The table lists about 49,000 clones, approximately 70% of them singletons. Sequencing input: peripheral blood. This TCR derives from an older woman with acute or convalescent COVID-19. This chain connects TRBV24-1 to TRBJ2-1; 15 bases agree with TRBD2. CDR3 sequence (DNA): TGTGCCACCAGCGATCCCGGACTAGCGGGGGGGCGAAACAATGAGCAGTTCTTC. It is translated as CATSDPGLAGGRNNEQFF.